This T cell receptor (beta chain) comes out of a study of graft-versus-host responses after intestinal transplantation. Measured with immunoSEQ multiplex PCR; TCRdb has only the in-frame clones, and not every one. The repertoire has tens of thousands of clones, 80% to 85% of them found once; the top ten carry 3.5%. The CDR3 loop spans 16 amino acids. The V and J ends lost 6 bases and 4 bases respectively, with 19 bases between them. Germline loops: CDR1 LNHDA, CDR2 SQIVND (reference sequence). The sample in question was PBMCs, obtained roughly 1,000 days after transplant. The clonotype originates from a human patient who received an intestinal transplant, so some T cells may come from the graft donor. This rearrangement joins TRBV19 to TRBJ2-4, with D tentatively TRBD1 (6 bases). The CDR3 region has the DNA TGTGCCAGTAGCTACGGAGGAGTCAGGGGTAAAAACATTCAGTACTTC. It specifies CASSYGGVRGKNIQYF.